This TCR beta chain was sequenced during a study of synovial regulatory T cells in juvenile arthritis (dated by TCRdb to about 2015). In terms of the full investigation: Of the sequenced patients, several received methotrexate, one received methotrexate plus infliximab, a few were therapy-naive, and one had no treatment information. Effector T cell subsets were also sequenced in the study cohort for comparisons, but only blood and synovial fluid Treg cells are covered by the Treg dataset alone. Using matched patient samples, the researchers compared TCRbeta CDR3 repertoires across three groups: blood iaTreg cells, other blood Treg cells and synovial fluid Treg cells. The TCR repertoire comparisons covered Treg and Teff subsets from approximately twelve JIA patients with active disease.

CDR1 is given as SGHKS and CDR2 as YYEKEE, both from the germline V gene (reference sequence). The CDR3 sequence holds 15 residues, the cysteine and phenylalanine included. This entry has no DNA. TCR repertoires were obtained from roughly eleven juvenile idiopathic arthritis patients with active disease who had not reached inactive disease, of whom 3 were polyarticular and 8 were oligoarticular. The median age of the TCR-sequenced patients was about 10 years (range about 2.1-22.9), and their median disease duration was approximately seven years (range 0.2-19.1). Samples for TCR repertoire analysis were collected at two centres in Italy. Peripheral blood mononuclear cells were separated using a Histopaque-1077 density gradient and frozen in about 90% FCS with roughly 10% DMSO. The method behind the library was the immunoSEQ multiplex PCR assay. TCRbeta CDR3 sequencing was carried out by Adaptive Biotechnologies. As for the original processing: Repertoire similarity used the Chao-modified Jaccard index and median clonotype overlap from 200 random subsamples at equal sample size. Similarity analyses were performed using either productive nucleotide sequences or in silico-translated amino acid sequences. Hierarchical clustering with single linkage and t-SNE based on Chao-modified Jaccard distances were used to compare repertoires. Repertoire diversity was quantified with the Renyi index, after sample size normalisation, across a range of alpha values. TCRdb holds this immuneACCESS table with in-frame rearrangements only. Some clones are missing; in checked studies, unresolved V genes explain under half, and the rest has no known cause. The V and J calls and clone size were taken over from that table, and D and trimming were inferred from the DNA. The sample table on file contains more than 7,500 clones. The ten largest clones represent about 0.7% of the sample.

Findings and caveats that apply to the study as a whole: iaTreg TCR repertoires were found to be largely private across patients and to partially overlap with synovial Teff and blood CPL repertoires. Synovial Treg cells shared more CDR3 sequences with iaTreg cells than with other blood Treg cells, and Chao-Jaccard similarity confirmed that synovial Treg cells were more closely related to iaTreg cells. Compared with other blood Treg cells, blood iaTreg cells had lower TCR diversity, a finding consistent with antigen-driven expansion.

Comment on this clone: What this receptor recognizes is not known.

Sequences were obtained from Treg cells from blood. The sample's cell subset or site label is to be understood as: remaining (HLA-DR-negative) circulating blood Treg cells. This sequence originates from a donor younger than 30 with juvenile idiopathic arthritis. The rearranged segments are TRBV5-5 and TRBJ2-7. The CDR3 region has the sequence CASSRRHGRSYEQYF.